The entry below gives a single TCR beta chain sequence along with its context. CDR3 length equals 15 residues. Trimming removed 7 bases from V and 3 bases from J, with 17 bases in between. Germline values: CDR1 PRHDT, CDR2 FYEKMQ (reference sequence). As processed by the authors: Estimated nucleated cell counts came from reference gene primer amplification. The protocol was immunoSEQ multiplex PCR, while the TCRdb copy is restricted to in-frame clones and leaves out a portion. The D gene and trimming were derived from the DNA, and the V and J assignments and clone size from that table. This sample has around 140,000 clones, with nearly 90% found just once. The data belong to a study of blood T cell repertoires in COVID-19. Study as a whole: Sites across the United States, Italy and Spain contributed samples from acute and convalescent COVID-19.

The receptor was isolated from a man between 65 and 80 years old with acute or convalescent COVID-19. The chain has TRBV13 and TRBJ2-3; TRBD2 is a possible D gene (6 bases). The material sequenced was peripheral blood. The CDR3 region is CASTHKNGGTDTQYF. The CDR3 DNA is TGTGCCAGCACCCATAAAAATGGGGGGACAGATACGCAGTATTTT.